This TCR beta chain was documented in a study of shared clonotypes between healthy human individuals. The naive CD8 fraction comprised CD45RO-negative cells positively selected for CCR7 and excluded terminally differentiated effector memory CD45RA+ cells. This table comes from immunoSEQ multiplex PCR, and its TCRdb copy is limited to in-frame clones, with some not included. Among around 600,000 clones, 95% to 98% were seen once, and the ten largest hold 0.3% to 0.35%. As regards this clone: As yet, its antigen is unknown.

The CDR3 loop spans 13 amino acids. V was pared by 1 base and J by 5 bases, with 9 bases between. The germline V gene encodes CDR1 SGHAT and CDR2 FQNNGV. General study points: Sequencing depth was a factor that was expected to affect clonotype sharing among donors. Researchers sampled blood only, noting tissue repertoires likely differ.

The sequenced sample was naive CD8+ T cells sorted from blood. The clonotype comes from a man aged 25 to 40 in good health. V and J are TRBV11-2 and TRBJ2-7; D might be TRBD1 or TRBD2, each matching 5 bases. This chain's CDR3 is CASSLAGRHEQYF. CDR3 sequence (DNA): TGTGCCAGCAGCTTAGCGGGACGCCACGAGCAGTACTTC.